These 9 T cell receptor beta chains were sequenced from one sample in a study of T-cell reconstitution after alpha-beta-depleted transplantation in children. Unique molecular identifiers were incorporated during preparation of the TCRbeta library. TCRdb reprocessed the PCR reads via MiXCR and lists one record per CDR3 protein. In the table there are 780,000 or so distinct CDR3 sequences, 15% to 20% of which are singletons. Sample: PBMCs, mostly from graft donor cells, taken 360 days after TCRalphabeta/CD19-depleted stem cell transplant. The receptor source for this set is a male patient younger than 18 who had a stem cell transplant for acute lymphoblastic leukemia, so the T cells may come from the graft donor.

The DNA of the CDR3 is TGCAGTGCTTATCCAAGCGGGAGAATGATGAGTGAGCAGTTCTTC. It yields the protein CSAYPSGRMMSEQFF. V and J are TRBV20-1 and TRBJ2-1, with TRBD2 matching 8 bases. CDR3 length: 15 amino acids. Germline V gene lookup returns CDR1 DFQATT and CDR2 SNEGSKA (reference sequence). J was trimmed by 9 bases and V by 5 bases; bases with no gene match: 15.

The CDR3 DNA is TGCGCCAGCAGCCAATCCGGGACCCAGTACTTC. This codes for CASSQSGTQYF. V gene TRBV4-1 combines with J gene TRBJ2-5; D gene unclear. Germline values: CDR1 MGHRA, CDR2 YSYEKL. Between the trimmed V and J ends, which lost 2 bases and 7 bases, there was a span of 5 bases. There are 11 residues in the CDR3.

The chain uses TRBV6-5 and TRBJ2-2; D is uncertain. Trimming removed 2 bases from V and 6 bases from J, with 4 bases in between. The CDR3 length is 12 residues. CDR1 is MNHEY, CDR2 SVGAGI, per germline. Here the CDR3 DNA reads TGTGCCAGCAGTTACGTCCCCGGGGAGCTGTTTTTT. It is translated as CASSYVPGELFF.

This rearrangement joins TRBV10-3 to TRBJ2-5; 7 nucleotides align to TRBD1. V gave up 3 bases and J gave up 2 bases; unmatched junction bases: 6. The germline CDR1 and CDR2 sequences are ENHRY and SYGVKD. This CDR3 has 15 amino acids. CDR3 nucleotides: TGTGCCATCAGTGACGGGACAGCCCTACAAGAGACCCAGTACTTC. It specifies CAISDGTALQETQYF.

V usage is TRBV19 and J usage is TRBJ2-7, with unresolved D. Per germline, CDR1 LNHDA and CDR2 SQIVND (reference sequence). V was pared by 3 bases and J by 6 bases, with 9 bases between. This CDR3 has 12 residues. The CDR3 protein is CASSMRSSEQYF. The CDR3 DNA reads as TGTGCCAGTAGTATGAGGAGTTCCGAGCAGTACTTC. Based on the CDR3 plus reference TRBV19 and TRBJ2-7, the full variable domain is DGGITQSPKYLFRKEGQNVTLSCEQNLNHDAMYWYRQDPGQGLRLIYYSQIVNDFQKGDIAEGYSVSREKKESFPLTVTSAQKNPTAFYLCASSMRSSEQYFGPGTRLTVT.

The chain has TRBV19 and TRBJ1-2; D unclear. The CDR3 spans 14 residues. The V gene lost 3 bases and the J gene lost 4 bases, with 12 bases spanning the gap. Germline V gene lookup returns CDR1 LNHDA and CDR2 SQIVND (reference sequence). The CDR3 coding sequence is TGTGCCAGTAGTATCGGCAGATCGTTCTATGGCTACACCTTC. As protein: CASSIGRSFYGYTF. Looking up the rest from reference TRBV19 and TRBJ1-2 gives the full variable domain: DGGITQSPKYLFRKEGQNVTLSCEQNLNHDAMYWYRQDPGQGLRLIYYSQIVNDFQKGDIAEGYSVSREKKESFPLTVTSAQKNPTAFYLCASSIGRSFYGYTFGSGTRLTVV.

This clonotype has a handful of counts. The V and J genes are TRBV20-1 and TRBJ2-1; TRBD2 aligns across 7 bases. Germline trimming cut 3 bases from V and 1 base from J; bases unmatched to any gene: 3. CDR1 DFQATT and CDR2 SNEGSKA come from the germline V gene (reference sequence). The CDR3 has 14 residues. The CDR3 spells CSASPSGSYNEQFF. Here the CDR3 DNA reads TGCAGTGCTAGTCCTAGCGGATCCTACAATGAGCAGTTCTTC.

This clonotype has only a few counts. The V call is TRBV15, the J call TRBJ1-2; TRBD1 is a possible D gene (6 bases). The germline V gene encodes CDR1 LNHNV and CDR2 YYDKDF (reference sequence). V shed 3 bases and J shed 4 bases, with 15 bases lying between them. The CDR3 spans 15 residues. The DNA of the CDR3 is TGTGCCACCAGCAGTCAAGGGGGGTACCCCTATGGCTACACCTTC. This gives the protein CATSSQGGYPYGYTF.

The CDR3 coding sequence is TGTGCCAGCTCATCGACGGTGAGCTCTGGGGCCAACGTCCTGACTTTC. It translates to CASSSTVSSGANVLTF. The chain has TRBV18 and TRBJ2-6; the D is unclear. Germline CDR1 is KGHSH and CDR2 is LQKENI. V was trimmed by 5 bases and J by 0 bases, leaving 11 bases between them. The CDR3 consists of 16 residues.